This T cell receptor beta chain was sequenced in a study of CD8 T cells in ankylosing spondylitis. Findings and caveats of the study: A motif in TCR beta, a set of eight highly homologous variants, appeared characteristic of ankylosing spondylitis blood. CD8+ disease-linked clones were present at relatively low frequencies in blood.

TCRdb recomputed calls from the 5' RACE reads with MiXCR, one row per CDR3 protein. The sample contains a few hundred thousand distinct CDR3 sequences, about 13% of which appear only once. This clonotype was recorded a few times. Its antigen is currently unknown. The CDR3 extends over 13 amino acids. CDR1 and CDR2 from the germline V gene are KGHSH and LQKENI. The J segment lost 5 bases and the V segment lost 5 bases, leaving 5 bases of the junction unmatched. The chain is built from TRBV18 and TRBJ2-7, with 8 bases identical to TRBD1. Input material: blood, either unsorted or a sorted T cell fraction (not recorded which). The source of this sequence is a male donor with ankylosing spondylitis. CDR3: CASSTTGDNEQYF. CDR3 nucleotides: TGTGCCAGCTCAACGACAGGGGACAACGAGCAGTACTTC. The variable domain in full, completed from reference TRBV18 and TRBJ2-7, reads NAGVMQNPRHLVRRRGQEARLRCSPMKGHSHVYWYRQLPEEGLKFMVYLQKENIIDESGMPKERFSAEFPKEGPSILRIQQVVRGDSAAYFCASSTTGDNEQYFGPGTRLTVT.